Following are 30 T cell receptor beta chains from one sample sequenced in a study of cytomegalovirus exposure and HLA in healthy donors. The primer mix had 60 Vbeta and 13 Jbeta primers. Libraries were prepared by immunoSEQ multiplex PCR; TCRdb keeps only in-frame clonotypes and omits some of them. The sample lists some 150,000 clones, 70% to 90% occurring once. Sequences were obtained from PBMCs. The source is a woman aged 18-29 years in good health and CMV-seronegative.

The chain employs TRBV27 and TRBJ2-3, with 9 positions matching TRBD2. V was pared by 11 bases and J by 4 bases, with 25 bases of the junction left unmatched. The CDR3 covers 19 residues. Germline V lookup: CDR1 MNHEY, CDR2 SMNVEV (reference sequence). CDR3 nucleotides: TGTGCCCACTTCAACCGCCGGCTAGCGGGGACTTGGGATCCAGATACGCAGTATTTT. Amino acid sequence: CAHFNRRLAGTWDPDTQYF.

The J gene is TRBJ1-6, the V gene TRBV5-8, with D possibly TRBD1 on 6 matching bases. Germline assignment: CDR1 SGHTS and CDR2 YDEGEE. V lost 0 bases and J 7 bases, leaving 11 bases between the germline ends. The length of the CDR3 is 15 residues. CDR3 residues: CASSLAAGVNSPLHF. DNA for the CDR3: TGTGCCAGCAGCTTGGCCGCAGGGGTGAATTCACCCCTCCACTTT.

In its sample, this clone was seen once. The rearrangement uses TRBV9 and TRBJ2-2; TRBD1 agrees at 7 bases. Germline assignment: CDR1 SGDLS and CDR2 YYNGEE. This CDR3 region has 20 residues. Trimming took 3 bases from V and 4 from J; bases not matched to a gene: 21. CDR3 in DNA: TGTGCCAGCAGCGCGACGCGAACCGACAGGGTAGTCGTGTCCACCGGGGAGCTGTTTTTT. Its translation: CASSATRTDRVVVSTGELFF.

The sample holds one count of this clone. This chain joins TRBV28 and TRBJ2-1; TRBD1 matches at 10 bases. Germline values: CDR1 MDHEN, CDR2 SYDVKM. Unmatched junction bases numbered 11, after V lost 6 bases and J lost 3 bases. The CDR3 covers 17 residues. CDR3 protein: CASSIRQGAGIYNEQFF. DNA of the CDR3: TGTGCCAGCAGCATAAGACAGGGGGCGGGGATCTACAATGAGCAGTTCTTC. The whole variable domain, filled in from reference TRBV28 and TRBJ2-1, reads DVKVTQSSRYLVKRTGEKVFLECVQDMDHENMFWYRQDPGLGLRLIYFSYDVKMKEKGDIPEGYSVSREKKERFSLILESASTNQTSMYLCASSIRQGAGIYNEQFFGPGTRLTVL.

This chain connects TRBV7-9 to TRBJ1-5; D might be TRBD1 (6 bases). Germline V CDR1 and CDR2: SEHNR, FQNEAQ (reference sequence). This CDR3 has 14 amino acids. V gave up 2 bases and J gave up 5 bases, with 10 bases separating them. CDR3 sequence: CASSLPSGDQPQHF. DNA of the CDR3: TGTGCCAGCAGCTTACCATCAGGGGATCAGCCCCAGCATTTT.

The chain links TRBV4-2 to TRBJ2-3; 9 bases line up with TRBD2. Trimming at V came to 3 bases and at J to 4 bases, leaving 11 bases not matched to a gene. The CDR3 contains 17 residues. Germline CDR1 and CDR2: LGHNA and YNFKEQ. CDR3 in amino acids: CASSQAGGRGMSDTQYF. As DNA, the CDR3 is TGTGCCAGCAGCCAGGCGGGGGGGCGCGGGATGTCAGATACGCAGTATTTT.

This clone turned up a few times. The V gene is TRBV18, the J gene TRBJ2-3, with D tentatively TRBD1 (6 bases). Germline V gene data show CDR1 as KGHSH and CDR2 as LQKENI. The CDR3 extends over 15 amino acids. V shed 1 base and J shed 1 base, with 9 bases lying between them. The CDR3 nucleotides are TGTGCCAGCTCACCACGTGCAGGGGGCACAGATACGCAGTATTTT. As protein: CASSPRAGGTDTQYF.

The chain has TRBV18 and TRBJ2-7; a weak D match, TRBD2 (5 bases). From germline, CDR1 is KGHSH and CDR2 LQKENI. This CDR3 has 15 amino acids. The germline V and J ends were trimmed by 3 bases and 0 bases, with 12 bases remaining between them. The CDR3 nucleotides read TGTGCCAGCTCACCTTTGGCGGGTGGCTCCTACGAGCAGTACTTC. This codes for CASSPLAGGSYEQYF.

The J gene is TRBJ1-1, the V gene TRBV30; TRBD1 matches 10 bases. Germline V gives CDR1 GTSNPN, CDR2 SVGIG (reference sequence). This CDR3 region has 19 residues. V trimming: 4 bases; J trimming: 0 bases; junction bases outside the gene matches: 17. CDR3: CAWTRGQGIWGTMNTEAFF. The CDR3 nucleotides read TGTGCCTGGACCAGGGGACAGGGGATTTGGGGGACCATGAACACTGAAGCTTTCTTT.

The chain links TRBV20-1 to TRBJ2-3, with D tentatively TRBD2 (5 bases). Per the germline V gene, CDR1 is DFQATT and CDR2 is SNEGSKA (reference sequence). V lost 5 bases, J lost 11 bases, and 14 bases lay in between. This CDR3 has 11 residues. The chain's CDR3 is CSAPMGVRQYF. In nucleotides, the CDR3 is TGCAGTGCTCCCATGGGAGTCAGGCAGTATTTT.

The chain recombines TRBV5-8 with TRBJ1-2; perhaps TRBD1 as D (6 bases). Germline V gene lookup returns CDR1 SGHTS and CDR2 YDEGEE. Trimming took 1 base from V and 2 from J, leaving 6 bases between them. There are 13 residues in the CDR3. Here the CDR3 DNA reads TGTGCCAGCAGCTTGAGGGGGAACTATGGCTACACCTTC. It specifies CASSLRGNYGYTF.

The chain uses TRBV28 and TRBJ1-2; perhaps TRBD1 as D (6 bases). CDR1 MDHEN and CDR2 SYDVKM come from the germline V gene. V was shortened by 6 bases and J by 2 bases, with 13 bases between the two germline ends. The CDR3 contains 14 residues. The chain's CDR3 is CASRAGTMNYGYTF. DNA for the CDR3: TGTGCCAGCAGAGCCGGGACAATGAACTATGGCTACACCTTC.

This clone was seen a single time. J is TRBJ2-6 and V is TRBV7-2, with D perhaps TRBD2 (5 bases). With 7 bases removed from V and 0 bases from J, the gap between germline ends came to 13 bases. Germline V gene data show CDR1 as SGHTA and CDR2 as FQGNSA. The CDR3 has 16 residues. This chain's CDR3 is CASTAGAASGANVLTF. The CDR3, as DNA: TGTGCCAGCACGGCGGGTGCCGCCTCTGGGGCCAACGTCCTGACTTTC.

This clone was seen a handful of times. The chain couples TRBV2 to TRBJ2-3; TRBD1 might be the D (5 bases). V shed 6 bases and J shed 4 bases, with 14 bases lying between them. Germline V gene lookup returns CDR1 SNHLY and CDR2 FYNNEI. The CDR3 is 14 residues long. The chain's CDR3 is CASSTGLKADTQYF. CDR3 in DNA: TGTGCCAGCAGCACAGGCCTTAAGGCAGATACGCAGTATTTT. The whole variable domain, filled in from reference TRBV2 and TRBJ2-3, reads EPEVTQTPSHQVTQMGQEVILRCVPISNHLYFYWYRQILGQKVEFLVSFYNNEISEKSEIFDDQFSVERPDGSNFTLKIRSTKLEDSAMYFCASSTGLKADTQYFGPGTRLTVL.

The J gene is TRBJ1-5, the V gene TRBV7-2; D call uncertain. Trimming removed 0 bases at V and 3 bases at J, with 9 bases between. Germline loops: CDR1 SGHTA, CDR2 FQGNSA. This CDR3 spans 15 amino acids. CDR3 sequence: CASSLASGNNQPQHF. The DNA of the CDR3 is TGTGCCAGCAGCTTAGCGAGCGGTAACAATCAGCCCCAGCATTTT.

The chain links TRBV11-2 to TRBJ1-6, with 8 bases lining up with TRBD1. Germline assignment: CDR1 SGHAT and CDR2 FQNNGV. V trimming: 5 bases; J trimming: 15 bases; junction bases outside the gene matches: 6. The CDR3 extends over 12 amino acids. In DNA form, the CDR3 reads TGTGCCAGCAGCCGAGGGACAGGTCGCCTCCACTTT. This gives the protein CASSRGTGRLHF. The full variable domain, in which reference TRBV11-2 and TRBJ1-6 provide the parts outside the CDR3, is EAGVAQSPRYKIIEKRQSVAFWCNPISGHATLYWYQQILGQGPKLLIQFQNNGVVDDSQLPKDRFSAERLKGVDSTLKIQPAKLEDSAVYLCASSRGTGRLHFGNGTRLTVT.

The chain couples TRBV7-8 to TRBJ2-4; TRBD2 aligns across 13 bases. J gave up 1 base and V 1 base, and 7 bases lay outside the gene matches. The CDR3 is 19 residues long. Germline V gives CDR1 SGHVS, CDR2 FQNEAQ. CDR3 loop: CASSLGGLAGVGAKNIQYF. In DNA form, the CDR3 reads TGTGCCAGCAGCTTAGGTGGACTAGCGGGAGTCGGGGCCAAAAACATTCAGTACTTC.

This chain connects TRBV28 to TRBJ1-1; D is unclear. Germline assignment: CDR1 MDHEN and CDR2 SYDVKM. V dropped 6 bases and J dropped 1 base, with 18 bases sitting between them. This CDR3 spans 16 amino acids. For the CDR3, the DNA is TGTGCCAGCAGCCCCCCTGTGGGCACCGAGAACACTGAAGCTTTCTTT. As protein: CASSPPVGTENTEAFF.

This clone was picked up a small number of times. The genes are TRBV6-5 and TRBJ1-4, with D perhaps matching TRBD1 (5 bases). This CDR3 has 15 amino acids. Trimming removed 0 bases at V and 5 bases at J, with 10 bases between. CDR1 and CDR2 from the germline V gene are MNHEY and SVGAGI. This CDR3 reads CASSYSIWGNEKLFF. The CDR3 nucleotides read TGTGCCAGCAGTTACTCGATTTGGGGCAATGAAAAACTGTTTTTT.

This clone was detected only a few times. The V gene is TRBV7-2, the J gene TRBJ2-3, with 8 bases matching TRBD2. The V segment lost 3 bases and the J segment 3 bases; nucleotides outside the gene matches: 5. The V gene's germline CDR1 is SGHTA and CDR2 FQGNSA. The CDR3 is made up of 15 amino acids. CDR3 DNA: TGTGCCAGCAGCTTTACGGGGGGGAAGACAGATACGCAGTATTTT. It translates to CASSFTGGKTDTQYF.

In this sample, this clone is medium-sized. Written as DNA, the CDR3 is TGTGCCAGCAGGTCAGGGGGAAGAGACACCGGGGAGCTGTTTTTT. This sequence encodes CASRSGGRDTGELFF. The chain carries TRBV28 and TRBJ2-2; 7 nucleotides line up with TRBD1. The V segment lost 6 bases and the J segment 3 bases; nucleotides outside the gene matches: 7. Per germline, CDR1 MDHEN and CDR2 SYDVKM. The CDR3 is 15 residues long. Variable domain in full (rest from reference TRBV28 and TRBJ2-2): DVKVTQSSRYLVKRTGEKVFLECVQDMDHENMFWYRQDPGLGLRLIYFSYDVKMKEKGDIPEGYSVSREKKERFSLILESASTNQTSMYLCASRSGGRDTGELFFGEGSRLTVL.

The J gene is TRBJ2-1, the V gene TRBV9, with 10 bases lining up with TRBD2. V dropped 2 bases and J dropped 11; count of bases not matched to a gene: 4. This CDR3 region has 13 residues. Germline CDR1 reads SGDLS; CDR2 reads YYNGEE. The DNA for the CDR3 is TGTGCCAGCAGCGTGGCTAGCGGGGGTCAGCAGTTCTTC. Protein product: CASSVASGGQQFF.

The gene calls are TRBV5-1 and TRBJ2-1; 8 bases line up with TRBD2. The trim removed 7 bases at V and 11 bases at J, leaving 11 bases unmatched. This CDR3 is 13 amino acids long. Per the germline V gene, CDR1 is SGHRS and CDR2 is YFSETQ. CDR3 nucleotide sequence: TGCGCCAGCGCCTGGCTAGCGGGCCGCCAGCAGTTCTTC. It codes for CASAWLAGRQQFF.

This clone has only a few counts. This sequence joins TRBV6-5 and TRBJ1-1; 8 positions agree with TRBD1. Germline values: CDR1 MNHEY, CDR2 SVGAGI. With V trimmed by 6 bases and J by 3 bases, 6 bases remained unmatched. The CDR3 totals 14 residues. In DNA, the CDR3 is TGTGCCAGCAGCAGGGGGCGCAGGGACACTGAAGCTTTCTTT. It encodes CASSRGRRDTEAFF.

The gene calls are TRBV2 and TRBJ2-5; TRBD2 agrees at 12 bases. Germline assignment: CDR1 SNHLY and CDR2 FYNNEI. J lost 2 bases, V lost 5 bases, and 6 bases had no gene match. The CDR3 extends over 16 amino acids. The CDR3 nucleotides read TGTGCCAGCAGTCGATCGACTAGCGGGGGACAAGAGACCCAGTACTTC. It codes for CASSRSTSGGQETQYF.

The V call is TRBV4-1, the J call TRBJ2-5, with 11 bases lining up with TRBD2. CDR1 and CDR2 from the germline V gene are MGHRA and YSYEKL. CDR3 size: 16 residues. V was pared by 3 bases and J by 5 bases, with 8 bases of the junction left unmatched. CDR3 sequence: CASSHTGTSGWETQYF. DNA for the CDR3: TGCGCCAGCAGCCACACCGGGACTAGCGGTTGGGAGACCCAGTACTTC.

The V call is TRBV29-1, the J call TRBJ1-1, with a weak D call TRBD1 (5 bases). The CDR3 totals 13 residues. Trimming removed 3 bases from V and 2 bases from J, with 10 bases in between. Germline V gene data show CDR1 as SQVTM and CDR2 as ANQGSEA. DNA for the CDR3: TGCAGCGTTGATAGCAGGGTAAACACTGAAGCTTTCTTT. It codes for CSVDSRVNTEAFF.

The CDR3 sequence is CATSRAGVHEQYF. For the CDR3, the DNA is TGTGCCACCAGCAGAGCAGGGGTCCACGAGCAGTACTTC. V usage is TRBV15 and J usage is TRBJ2-7; the D gene is possibly TRBD1 (6 bases). Trimming cost V 1 base and J 5 bases, with 9 bases left between them. From germline, CDR1 is LNHNV and CDR2 YYDKDF (reference sequence). This CDR3 comprises 13 residues.

The rearrangement joins TRBV4-1 to TRBJ1-6, with D tentatively TRBD1 (5 bases). The CDR3 spans 20 residues. The V end was cut by 0 bases, the J end by 13 bases, with 31 bases between. Germline V gene data show CDR1 as MGHRA and CDR2 as YSYEKL. Here the CDR3 reads CASSQDSWAGRGAILPPLHF. In nucleotides, the CDR3 is TGCGCCAGCAGCCAAGATTCTTGGGCGGGGCGGGGAGCGATCCTGCCCCCCCTCCACTTT.

The chain links TRBV6-6 to TRBJ2-5, with no clear D. The length of the CDR3 is 11 residues. Trimming took 8 bases from V and 5 from J, leaving 9 bases between them. CDR1 is MNHNY and CDR2 is SVGAGI in the germline V gene (reference sequence). CDR3 amino acids: CASGPRETQYF. As DNA, the CDR3 is TGTGCCAGCGGGCCCCGGGAGACCCAGTACTTC.